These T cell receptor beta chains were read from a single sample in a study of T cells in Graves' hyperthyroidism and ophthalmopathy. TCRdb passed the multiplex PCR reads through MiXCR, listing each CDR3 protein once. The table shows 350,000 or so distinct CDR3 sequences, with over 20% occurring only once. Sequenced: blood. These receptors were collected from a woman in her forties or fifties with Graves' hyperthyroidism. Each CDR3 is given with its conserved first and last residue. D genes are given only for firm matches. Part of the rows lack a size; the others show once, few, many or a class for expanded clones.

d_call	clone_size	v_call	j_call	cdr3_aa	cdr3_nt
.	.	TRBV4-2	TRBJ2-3	CASSQDKRGDTQYF	TGTGCCAGCAGCCAAGATAAACGGGGGGATACGCAGTATTTT
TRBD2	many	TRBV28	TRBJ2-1	CASSPPRLAELNEQFF	TGTGCCAGCAGTCCGCCCCGACTAGCGGAGCTCAATGAGCAGTTCTTC
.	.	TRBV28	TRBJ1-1	CASSLRGGAEALF	TGTGCCAGCAGTTTAAGGGGGGGGGCTGAAGCTCTCTTT
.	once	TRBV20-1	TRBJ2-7	CSARATSGPREQYF	TGCAGTGCTAGAGCCACTAGTGGTCCACGCGAGCAGTACTTC
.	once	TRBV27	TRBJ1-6	CASSFRDRYSPLHF	TGTGCCAGCAGTTTTAGGGACCGTTATTCACCCCTCCACTTT
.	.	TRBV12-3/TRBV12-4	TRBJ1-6	CASRWMGEGSPLHF	TGTGCCAGCAGGTGGATGGGGGAGGGTTCACCCCTCCACTTT
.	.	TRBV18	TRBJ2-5	CASLLRPRQETQYF	TGTGCCAGCCTGCTAAGACCCAGACAAGAGACCCAGTACTTC
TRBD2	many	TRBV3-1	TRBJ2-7	CASSQDRTSGYEQYF	TGTGCCAGCAGCCAAGATCGGACTAGCGGCTACGAGCAGTACTTC
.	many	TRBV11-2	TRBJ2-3	CASSVDSKDTQYF	TGTGCCAGCAGCGTCGACAGTAAAGATACGCAGTATTTT
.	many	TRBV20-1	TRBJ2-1	CSAVRVSGSEQFF	TGCAGTGCTGTTCGGGTCTCGGGAAGTGAGCAGTTCTTC
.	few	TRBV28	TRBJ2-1	CASSLPYGTSFRQFF	TGTGCCAGCAGTTTACCCTACGGGACTTCATTTAGGCAGTTCTTC
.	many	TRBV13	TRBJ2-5	CASSVGGRQGERTQYF	TGTGCCAGCAGCGTAGGGGGGAGACAGGGAGAACGGACCCAGTACTTC
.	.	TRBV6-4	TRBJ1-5	CASSRGKGLNQPQHF	TGTGCCAGCAGTCGGGGGAAGGGCCTAAATCAGCCCCAGCATTTT
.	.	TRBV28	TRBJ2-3	CASSFLTDTQYF	TGTGCCAGCAGTTTCTTAACAGATACGCAGTATTTT
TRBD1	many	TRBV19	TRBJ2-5	CASGAQGGQETQYF	TGTGCCAGTGGTGCACAGGGGGGTCAAGAGACCCAGTACTTC
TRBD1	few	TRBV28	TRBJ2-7	CASRTRDSLTYEQYF	TGTGCCAGCAGAACCCGGGACAGCCTCACCTACGAGCAGTACTTC
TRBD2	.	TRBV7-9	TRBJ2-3	CASSSPGSSGKTDTQYF	TGTGCCAGCAGCTCCCCGGGGTCTAGCGGGAAGACCGATACGCAGTATTTT
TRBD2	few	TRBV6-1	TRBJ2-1	CASSEARGTYNEQFF	TGTGCCAGCAGTGAAGCGCGGGGGACCTACAATGAGCAGTTCTTC
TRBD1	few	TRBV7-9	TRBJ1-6	CASSSTGAPLHF	TGTGCCAGCAGCTCTACAGGGGCACCCCTCCACTTT
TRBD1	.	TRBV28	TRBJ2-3	CASSRGQASADTQYF	TGTGCCAGCAGTAGGGGACAGGCGTCCGCAGATACGCAGTATTTT
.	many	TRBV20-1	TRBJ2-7	CSVVAAHEQYF	TGCAGTGTGGTCGCCGCCCACGAGCAGTACTTC